This is a list of T cell receptor beta chains from one sample in a study of OX40 agonist ivuxolimab in advanced cancers. Measured with immunoSEQ multiplex PCR; TCRdb has only the in-frame clones, and not every one. The sample consists of about 76,000 clones, about 87% of them appearing once. This sample comprised CD4+ or CD8+ T cells sorted from blood, obtained in a trial of the OX40 agonist ivuxolimab. The receptor set was obtained from an adult with an advanced solid tumor such as melanoma, head and neck, liver or kidney cancer. Each CDR3 is given with its conserved first and last residue. D genes are given only for firm matches.

>TRBV5-6|-|TRBJ2-7
TGTGCCAGCAGCTTGGCGGGGTCCTACGAGCAGTACTTC
CASSLAGSYEQYF
>TRBV15|-|TRBJ1-1
TGTGCCACCAGCTCTCCCGTCAAAGAACCAGAGAACACTGAAGCTTTCTTT
CATSSPVKEPENTEAFF
>TRBV10-3|-|TRBJ1-5
TGTGCCATCAGTGTCCGCGTGGATCAGCCCCAGCATTTT
CAISVRVDQPQHF
>TRBV5-4|-|TRBJ2-6
TGTGCCAGCAGGGTTGGGTTTGATATGGCCAACGTCCTGACTTTC
CASRVGFDMANVLTF
>TRBV5-1|-|TRBJ1-1
TGCGCCAGCAGCTGGAACAATATTGGGAACACTGAAGCTTTCTTT
CASSWNNIGNTEAFF
>TRBV7-2|-|TRBJ2-2
TGTGCCAGCAGCCCTTTAAAGGCCGAAGGCGGGGAGCTGTTTTTT
CASSPLKAEGGELFF
>TRBV27|-|TRBJ1-1
TGTGCCAGCAGTTTCTCCCCGGGGATGAACACTGAAGCTTTCTTT
CASSFSPGMNTEAFF
>TRBV5-1|-|TRBJ2-7
TGCGCCAGCAGCTTGGAGGATCCATTCTCCTACGAGCAGTACTTC
CASSLEDPFSYEQYF
>TRBV4-1|TRBD2|TRBJ2-7
TGCGCCAGCAGCCAAGATTCGGGAGGGACCTACGAGCAGTACTTC
CASSQDSGGTYEQYF
>TRBV19|TRBD2|TRBJ2-1
TGTGCCAGTAGTCCCCTGCGGGGGGGTGAGCAGTTCTTC
CASSPLRGGEQFF
>TRBV27|-|TRBJ1-5
TGTGCCAGCAGTTTATACGGGCGCAGTCAGCCCCAGCATTTT
CASSLYGRSQPQHF
>TRBV28|-|TRBJ2-2
TGTGCCAGCAGTTCTCGACAGAGAACCGGGGAGCTGTTTTTT
CASSSRQRTGELFF
>TRBV29-1|-|TRBJ1-1
TGCAGCGCTGCGCAGGGGACGGACACTGAAGCTTTCTTT
CSAAQGTDTEAFF
>TRBV28|TRBD2|TRBJ2-2
TGTGCGGCCTTCGGGCTAGCGGCGAACACCGGGGAGCTGTTTTTT
CAAFGLAANTGELFF
>TRBV7-3|-|TRBJ2-7
TGTGCCAGCAGCTTAGGAGCCCACGAGCAGTACTTC
CASSLGAHEQYF
>TRBV5-4|-|TRBJ2-1
TGTGCCAGCAGCTTGGGTGGGCGGGGCTACAATGAGCAGTTCTTC
CASSLGGRGYNEQFF
>TRBV15|-|TRBJ2-7
TGTGCCACCAGCAGAGATAGGAACGAGCAGTACTTC
CATSRDRNEQYF